What follows is one TCR beta chain and its context. What it recognizes is unknown. The CDR3 spans 16 residues. Germline V gene lookup returns CDR1 SGHNT and CDR2 YENEEA. Trimming shortened V by 4 bases and J by 7 bases, and 23 bases separated the two germline ends. Partitioning of CD4+ cells yielded a CD45RA+ naive subset and a CD45RA-negative memory subset. This entry comes from a study of shared clonotypes between healthy human individuals. Study-wide findings and caveats: Generally, naive subsets (rather than memory subsets) showed larger estimated richness.

Assay used: immunoSEQ multiplex PCR; TCRdb lists only in-frame clones, some missing. The table records around 1.1 million clones, approximately 80% of them present only once. This chain joins TRBV11-3 and TRBJ2-7; D is undetermined. Sequenced sample: memory CD4+ T cells from PBMCs. The subset: CD45RA-negative fraction. The clonotype was recovered from a man younger than 35 in good health. Some clones in this sample may be carry-over from other donors' samples. CDR3: CASSYQWWTPPPEQYF. The CDR3 nucleotides are TGTGCCAGCAGCTACCAATGGTGGACGCCCCCTCCGGAGCAGTACTTC.